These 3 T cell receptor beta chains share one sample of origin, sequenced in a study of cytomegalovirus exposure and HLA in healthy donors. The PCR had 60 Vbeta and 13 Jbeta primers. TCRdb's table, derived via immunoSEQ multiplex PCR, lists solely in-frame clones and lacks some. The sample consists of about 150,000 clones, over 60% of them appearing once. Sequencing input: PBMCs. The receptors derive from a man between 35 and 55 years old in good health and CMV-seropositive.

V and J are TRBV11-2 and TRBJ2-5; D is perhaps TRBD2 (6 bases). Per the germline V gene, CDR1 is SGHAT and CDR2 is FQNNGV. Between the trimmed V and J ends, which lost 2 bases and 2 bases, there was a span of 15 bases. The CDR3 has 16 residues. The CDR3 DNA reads TGTGCCAGCAGCTTATTCGGCGGAGGGGTTCAAGAGACCCAGTACTTC. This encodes CASSLFGGGVQETQYF.

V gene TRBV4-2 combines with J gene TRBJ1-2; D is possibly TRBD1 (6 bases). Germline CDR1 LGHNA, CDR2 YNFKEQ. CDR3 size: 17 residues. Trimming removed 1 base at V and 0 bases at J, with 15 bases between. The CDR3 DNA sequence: TGTGCCAGCAGCCAAGCCCCCTGGGGGGGGCCTAACTATGGCTACACCTTC. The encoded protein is CASSQAPWGGPNYGYTF.

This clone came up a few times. CDR3 residues: CASSTYLRGIIGNEQFF. The CDR3 DNA reads TGTGCCAGTAGTACATACCTACGGGGGATAATTGGTAATGAGCAGTTCTTC. V and J are TRBV19 and TRBJ2-1, with D tentatively TRBD2 (6 bases). The V and J ends lost 4 bases and 7 bases respectively, with 23 bases between them. Looked up from germline, CDR1 is LNHDA and CDR2 is SQIVND (reference sequence). CDR3 length: 17 residues.